Listed here are 23 T cell receptor beta chains from one sample, sequenced in a study of T-cell reconstitution after alpha-beta-depleted transplantation in children. Construction of the TCRbeta library involved unique molecular identifiers. Each CDR3 protein is one row after TCRdb ran MiXCR on the PCR reads. Among just under 550,000 distinct CDR3 sequences, around 20% were seen once, and the ten largest hold 2.5% to 4%. The material sequenced was PBMCs from the stem cell graft donor, taken from the stem cell graft. The receptors derive from a human donor who donated a stem cell graft to a child with acute lymphoblastic leukemia.

This clonotype showed up many times. The chain uses TRBV29-1 and TRBJ2-5, with a tentative D call TRBD1 (6 bases). CDR1 and CDR2 from the germline V gene are SQVTM and ANQGSEA. V dropped 4 bases and J dropped 3 bases, with 15 bases sitting between them. The CDR3 consists of 14 residues. CDR3 DNA: TGCAGCGTTGTACAGGGTTCACTAAAAGAGACCCAGTACTTC. It is translated as CSVVQGSLKETQYF.

CDR3 nucleotide sequence: TGTGCCAGCAGTGGGGGAGGGTCGCAGCCCCAGCATTTT. As protein: CASSGGGSQPQHF. The chain couples TRBV6-6 to TRBJ1-5, with D tentatively TRBD1 (5 bases). The CDR3 is made up of 13 amino acids. V lost 5 bases to trimming and J lost 7 bases, with 12 bases between them. Germline CDR1 reads MNHNY; CDR2 reads SVGAGI (reference sequence).

The V call is TRBV5-4, the J call TRBJ1-2; possibly TRBD1 for D (6 bases). V was cut by 2 bases and J by 7 bases, with 12 bases left in between. The CDR3 is 13 amino acids. Looked up from germline, CDR1 is SGHNT and CDR2 is YYREEE (reference sequence). This chain's CDR3 is CASSFLAGVGYTF. The CDR3 coding sequence is TGTGCCAGCAGCTTTTTGGCAGGGGTTGGCTACACCTTC.

The chain recombines TRBV15 with TRBJ1-5; D remains ambiguous. The germline V gene encodes CDR1 LNHNV and CDR2 YYDKDF (reference sequence). The CDR3 totals 14 residues. The V end was cut by 2 bases, the J end by 6 bases, with 11 bases between. This CDR3 is CATSRFRTVQPQHF. The CDR3 bases are TGTGCCACCAGCAGATTCCGGACCGTTCAGCCCCAGCATTTT.

This clonotype was seen only a few times. The chain is built from TRBV9 and TRBJ2-5; either TRBD1 or TRBD2 may fit D (6 bases each). In germline, CDR1 is SGDLS, CDR2 YYNGEE. Trimming cost V 0 bases and J 5 bases, with 14 bases left between them. This CDR3 is built from 15 residues. As DNA, the CDR3 is TGTGCCAGCAGCGTAGCCGGGCAGGGGAGGGAGACCCAGTACTTC. This codes for CASSVAGQGRETQYF.

Points on this clonotype: Relative to the germline gene, one junction end is altered; a read error may explain this. J is TRBJ2-3 and V is TRBV10-3; no clear D. Germline values: CDR1 ENHRY, CDR2 SYGVKD. The CDR3 extends over 14 amino acids. Written as DNA, the CDR3 is TGTGCCAGCAGTGAGTCGAGTCTGACAGATACGCAGTATTTT. It codes for CASSESSLTDTQYF.

This clonotype was counted a few times. The chain recombines TRBV5-4 with TRBJ2-5; a possible D gene is TRBD1 (6 bases). This CDR3 spans 17 amino acids. Germline-derived CDR1 and CDR2 are SGHNT and YYREEE (reference sequence). V was cut by 1 base and J by 1 base, with 17 bases left in between. The CDR3 sequence: CASSLRSGVALQETQYF. Here the CDR3 DNA reads TGTGCCAGCAGCTTGAGATCAGGGGTGGCCCTCCAAGAGACCCAGTACTTC.

V is TRBV7-9 and J is TRBJ1-2, with no clear D. V gave up 1 base and J gave up 2 bases, with 11 bases separating them. Germline V gives CDR1 SEHNR, CDR2 FQNEAQ (reference sequence). The CDR3 loop spans 15 amino acids. This CDR3 reads CASSLVGQTNYGYTF. In DNA, the CDR3 is TGTGCCAGCAGCTTAGTCGGCCAGACCAACTATGGCTACACCTTC.

V usage is TRBV12-3 or TRBV12-4 and J usage is TRBJ1-4; D gene uncertain. Trimming pared 7 bases from V and 8 bases from J, leaving 20 bases between. The CDR3 is made up of 15 amino acids. CDR3 sequence reads: CASKRRGRVGEKLFF. The DNA of the CDR3 is TGTGCCAGCAAGAGAAGAGGACGGGTCGGGGAAAAACTGTTTTTT.

This rearrangement joins TRBV5-1 to TRBJ1-5; D uncertain. Germline V lookup: CDR1 SGHRS, CDR2 YFSETQ. The CDR3 is 15 residues long. V was shortened by 0 bases and J by 0 bases, with 7 bases between the two germline ends. For the CDR3, the DNA is TGCGCCAGCAGCTTGGAGGGTTTTAGCAATCAGCCCCAGCATTTT. Its protein product is CASSLEGFSNQPQHF. Full variable domain (remainder filled in from reference TRBV5-1 and TRBJ1-5): KAGVTQTPRYLIKTRGQQVTLSCSPISGHRSVSWYQQTPGQGLQFLFEYFSETQRNKGNFPGRFSGRQFSNSRSEMNVSTLELGDSALYLCASSLEGFSNQPQHFGDGTRLSIL.

The rearrangement joins TRBV11-2 to TRBJ2-6; D uncertain. Per germline, CDR1 SGHAT and CDR2 FQNNGV. The CDR3 is 15 residues long. Trimming took 5 bases from V and 0 from J, leaving 8 bases between them. CDR3 nucleotide sequence: TGTGCCAGCAGCCCCAAGTACTCTGGGGCCAACGTCCTGACTTTC. Translating gives CASSPKYSGANVLTF.

The table lists this clonotype with a few counts. The chain carries TRBV6-1 and TRBJ2-7; D unresolved. The germline CDR1 and CDR2 sequences are MNHNS and SASEGT. V lost 3 bases to trimming and J lost 2 bases, with 5 bases between them. The CDR3 covers 12 residues. The chain's CDR3 is CASSEATYEQYF. CDR3 coding DNA: TGTGCCAGCAGTGAGGCAACCTACGAGCAGTACTTC.

Only a few counts were recorded for this clonotype. The V call is TRBV2, the J call TRBJ1-2; D not certain. V lost 3 bases, J lost 8 bases, and 4 bases lay in between. The CDR3 length is 10 residues. Per the germline V gene, CDR1 is SNHLY and CDR2 is FYNNEI. Here the CDR3 reads CASSDLGYTF. The CDR3 DNA is TGTGCCAGCAGTGACCTGGGCTACACCTTC.

The J gene is TRBJ2-1, the V gene TRBV7-2; 7 bases agree with TRBD2. The V and J ends lost 4 bases and 4 bases, in that order; junction bases with no gene match: 13. CDR1 and CDR2 from the germline V gene are SGHTA and FQGNSA. The CDR3 is 17 residues long. CDR3 DNA: TGTGCCAGCAGCTCAACCTCCCTAGCGGAACCATACAATGAGCAGTTCTTC. Its protein is CASSSTSLAEPYNEQFF.

This clonotype was detected only a few times. The chain uses TRBV5-6 and TRBJ1-5; D is perhaps TRBD1 (5 bases). V shed 2 bases and J shed 7 bases, with 22 bases lying between them. The CDR3 is 17 amino acids. From germline, CDR1 is SGHDT and CDR2 YYEEEE. CDR3 loop: CASSFSGAGLLWQPQHF. The CDR3 DNA sequence: TGTGCCAGCAGCTTTAGCGGGGCAGGACTGTTATGGCAGCCCCAGCATTTT.

The rearrangement joins TRBV7-2 to TRBJ2-7; no definite D call. The CDR3 covers 15 residues. Germline CDR1 SGHTA, CDR2 FQGNSA. Trimming shortened V by 1 base and J by 1 base, and 11 bases separated the two germline ends. CDR3 nucleotides: TGTGCCAGCAGCTTAGGTTCTTTCTCTTCCTACGAGCAGTACTTC. As protein: CASSLGSFSSYEQYF. The full variable domain, in which reference TRBV7-2 and TRBJ2-7 provide the parts outside the CDR3, is GAGVSQSPSNKVTEKGKDVELRCDPISGHTALYWYRQSLGQGLEFLIYFQGNSAPDKSGLPSDRFSAERTGGSVSTLTIQRTQQEDSAVYLCASSLGSFSSYEQYFGPGTRLTVT.

This chain links TRBV12-3 or TRBV12-4 with TRBJ1-5; D call uncertain. This CDR3 contains 13 residues. Trimming left V 4 bases short and J 8 bases short, with 12 bases between. The CDR3 DNA reads as TGTGCCAGCAGTTGGACGGGGAATAAGCCCCAGCATTTT. This gives the protein CASSWTGNKPQHF.

V and J are TRBV9 and TRBJ2-3; 8 bases match TRBD2. V was pared by 2 bases and J by 4 bases, with 3 bases of the junction left unmatched. Per the germline V gene, CDR1 is SGDLS and CDR2 is YYNGEE. CDR3 length: 14 residues. The CDR3 DNA follows: TGTGCCAGCAGCGTGCGGCGGGAGGCAGATACGCAGTATTTT. It encodes CASSVRREADTQYF. Looking up the rest from reference TRBV9 and TRBJ2-3 gives the full variable domain: DSGVTQTPKHLITATGQRVTLRCSPRSGDLSVYWYQQSLDQGLQFLIQYYNGEERAKGNILERFSAQQFPDLHSELNLSSLELGDSALYFCASSVRREADTQYFGPGTRLTVL.

This sequence joins TRBV7-9 and TRBJ2-1, with no clear D. Germline V gene lookup returns CDR1 SEHNR and CDR2 FQNEAQ (reference sequence). CDR3 length equals 17 residues. Trimming took 7 bases from V and 0 from J, leaving 19 bases between them. Here the CDR3 DNA reads TGTGCCAGCAACCCTTTGGGTTATTCCAGCTCCTACAATGAGCAGTTCTTC. It translates to CASNPLGYSSSYNEQFF.

This clonotype was counted between two and nine times. The V call is TRBV2, the J call TRBJ1-5, with 8 bases that match TRBD1. There are 15 residues in the CDR3. The J segment lost 5 bases and the V segment lost 6 bases, leaving 9 bases of the junction unmatched. Germline V gene sequence: CDR1 SNHLY, CDR2 FYNNEI. This chain's CDR3 is CASRVDRASDQPQHF. The CDR3 DNA reads as TGTGCCAGCAGGGTGGACAGGGCCTCCGATCAGCCCCAGCATTTT.

The V call is TRBV7-6, the J call TRBJ2-4; perhaps D is TRBD1 or TRBD2 (5 bases each). The CDR3 totals 17 residues. Germline V gene lookup returns CDR1 SGHVS and CDR2 FNYEAQ. Trimming stripped 2 bases from V and 2 bases from J, with 16 bases between. DNA of the CDR3: TGTGCCAGCAGCTTAATAAGTCGGGGACGGTCCAAAAACATTCAGTACTTC. Encoded protein: CASSLISRGRSKNIQYF.

The rearrangement links TRBV5-1 to TRBJ2-7, with no clear D. The germline V gene encodes CDR1 SGHRS and CDR2 YFSETQ. The ends were cut back, 1 base at V and 0 bases at J, with 5 bases in the middle. The CDR3 spans 13 residues. The chain's CDR3 is CASSLYTSYEQYF. CDR3 nucleotides: TGCGCCAGCAGCTTGTACACCTCCTACGAGCAGTACTTC.

This clonotype occurred a few times. This chain uses TRBV5-1 with TRBJ2-5, with D perhaps matching TRBD1 (5 bases). The CDR3 sequence is 14 residues long. V lost 0 bases, J lost 1 base, and 7 bases lay in between. Germline assignment: CDR1 SGHRS and CDR2 YFSETQ. The CDR3 nucleotides read TGCGCCAGCAGCTTGGTCACAGGCCAAGAGACCCAGTACTTC. Protein: CASSLVTGQETQYF.